This T cell receptor (beta chain) comes out of a study of blood T cell repertoires in COVID-19. TCRdb's table, derived via immunoSEQ multiplex PCR, lists solely in-frame clones and lacks some. The table includes 95,000 to 100,000 clones, around 87% detected once. The CDR3 length is 16 residues. Trimming cost V 4 bases and J 0 bases, with 13 bases left between them. Germline loops: CDR1 SGHVS, CDR2 FQNEAQ. The V call is TRBV7-8, the J call TRBJ2-1; D possibly corresponds to TRBD2 (6 bases). Input material: peripheral blood. This sequence was found in a woman in her 30s with acute or convalescent COVID-19. As DNA, the CDR3 is TGTGCCAGCAGCTCACTCCACGGGGGCTCCTACAATGAGCAGTTCTTC. This encodes CASSSLHGGSYNEQFF.